One sample yielded the 10 T cell receptor beta chains listed below, sequenced in a study of cytomegalovirus exposure and HLA in healthy donors. Primers: 60 Vbeta forward and 13 Jbeta reverse. Some clones are missing from TCRdb's copy, which holds only in-frame ones; the method was immunoSEQ multiplex PCR. There are about 130,000 clones in the sample; around 77% occur only once, and roughly 1.2% lies in the top ten. What was sequenced was PBMCs. These receptors were obtained from a middle-aged man in good health and CMV-seronegative.

This rearrangement joins TRBV4-3 to TRBJ1-2; 8 nucleotides agree with TRBD1. Germline V gives CDR1 LGHNA, CDR2 YSLEER. The CDR3 runs to 17 residues. Trimming took 5 bases from V and 3 from J; bases not matched to a gene: 14. The DNA of the CDR3 is TGCGCCAGCAGCTGGAGGACAGGGCACTTCTATGACTATGGCTACACCTTC. This codes for CASSWRTGHFYDYGYTF.

The genes are TRBV10-3 and TRBJ2-3; weak D call: TRBD2 (6 bases). The CDR3 runs 13 residues. Per germline, CDR1 ENHRY and CDR2 SYGVKD. Trimming took off 10 bases at V and 1 base at J, with 12 bases between the two ends. The CDR3 DNA reads as TGTGCCACACAGACTAGTGGCACAGATACGCAGTATTTT. This translates into CATQTSGTDTQYF.

This chain connects TRBV7-9 to TRBJ2-1; tentatively, D is TRBD2 (7 bases). The germline V gene encodes CDR1 SEHNR and CDR2 FQNEAQ (reference sequence). This CDR3 has 18 amino acids. The V gene lost 3 bases and the J gene lost 4 bases, with 22 bases spanning the gap. The chain's CDR3 is CASSFPPAGGGGYNEQFF. The CDR3 nucleotides read TGTGCCAGCAGCTTCCCGCCAGCAGGAGGGGGGGGGTACAATGAGCAGTTCTTC.

V is TRBV2 and J is TRBJ1-5, with D possibly being TRBD1 (6 bases). Per the germline V gene, CDR1 is SNHLY and CDR2 is FYNNEI. This CDR3 comprises 12 residues. With 7 bases removed from V and 2 bases from J, the gap between germline ends came to 6 bases. CDR3 nucleotides: TGTGCCAGCAACAGGGGCAATCAGCCCCAGCATTTT. This sequence encodes CASNRGNQPQHF.

This rearrangement joins TRBV2 to TRBJ1-5; no definite D call. The CDR3 contains 14 residues. V was pared by 6 bases and J by 1 base, with 10 bases between. Germline CDR1 is SNHLY and CDR2 is FYNNEI. The CDR3 DNA reads TGTGCCAGCAGGGAGAGTGACAGCAATCAGCCCCAGCATTTT. Amino acids: CASRESDSNQPQHF.

The chain couples TRBV10-2 to TRBJ1-5, with D hard to call. Germline lookup yields CDR1 WSHSY and CDR2 SAAADI. CDR3 size: 14 residues. Between the trimmed V and J ends, which lost 7 bases and 4 bases, there was a span of 14 bases. In DNA, the CDR3 is TGCGCCAGCAAGGCGGGGAACGATAATCAGCCCCAGCATTTT. It translates to CASKAGNDNQPQHF.

CDR3 sequence: CASSPGTERNTIYF. The CDR3 DNA reads as TGCGCCAGCAGCCCGGGGACAGAGAGAAACACCATATATTTT. The rearrangement uses TRBV4-3 and TRBJ1-3, with TRBD1 identical over 7 bases. V dropped 4 bases and J dropped 5; count of bases not matched to a gene: 5. This CDR3 region has 14 residues. Per germline, CDR1 LGHNA and CDR2 YSLEER.

The V call is TRBV19, the J call TRBJ2-7; D is perhaps TRBD1 (5 bases). V lost 0 bases to trimming and J lost 2 bases, with 11 bases between them. There are 15 residues in the CDR3. Germline V gives CDR1 LNHDA, CDR2 SQIVND (reference sequence). The CDR3 region is CASSIDHQGPYEQYF. CDR3 DNA: TGTGCCAGTAGTATAGATCATCAGGGTCCCTACGAGCAGTACTTC.

As for this clone: Other DNA sequences within the sample encode an identical CDR3. The chain links TRBV19 to TRBJ2-2; D possibly corresponds to TRBD2 (5 bases). The CDR3 spans 14 residues. Germline-derived CDR1 and CDR2 are LNHDA and SQIVND (reference sequence). The V end lost 1 base, the J end lost 5 bases, and 8 bases lay between the germline ends. DNA of the CDR3: TGTGCCAGTAGTATAGGACGGGGTACCGGGGAGCTGTTTTTT. Its protein is CASSIGRGTGELFF.

DNA of the CDR3: TGCGCCAGCAGTGAGTCCCGGGACAGCTACACCATATATTTT. It specifies CASSESRDSYTIYF. The V and J genes are TRBV10-1 and TRBJ1-3; 7 nucleotides align to TRBD1. The germline V gene encodes CDR1 WNHNN and CDR2 SYGVQD (reference sequence). V shed 0 bases, J shed 8 bases, and the junction held 4 bases outside the gene matches. This CDR3 contains 14 residues.